This T cell receptor (beta chain) was identified in a study of cytomegalovirus exposure and HLA in healthy donors. The PCR ran on 60 Vbeta and 13 Jbeta primers. Measured with immunoSEQ multiplex PCR; TCRdb has only the in-frame clones, and not every one. The sample lists about 120,000 clones, more than 65% seen once, with approximately 5.6% in the top ten. This CDR3 has 15 amino acids. Trimming at V came to 3 bases and at J to 2 bases, leaving 6 bases not matched to a gene. The V gene's germline CDR1 is SGHDT and CDR2 YYEEEE. Study observations and caveats: The study labeled 170 or so TCR beta chains cytomegalovirus-associated. According to reports, the classifier identified cytomegalovirus status with high specificity and sensitivity.

For this clone: Its antigen remains unknown.

The sequence was collected from a man aged 25-40 years in good health and CMV-seropositive. The specimen sequenced was PBMCs. The gene calls are TRBV5-6 and TRBJ2-3; 7 nucleotides agree with TRBD2. CDR3 loop: CASSSLADHTDTQYF. DNA of the CDR3: TGTGCCAGCAGCTCGCTAGCGGATCACACAGATACGCAGTATTTT.